Shown below are 24 T cell receptor beta chains from a single sample sequenced in a study of cytomegalovirus exposure and HLA in healthy donors. Clones were sequenced by immunoSEQ multiplex PCR, and TCRdb holds only the in-frame ones, with some missing. The sample has about 310,000 clones; 70% to 90% are singletons. The sequencing sample was made of PBMCs. The receptors come from a man aged 25 to 40 in good health and CMV-seronegative.

The chain carries TRBV18 and TRBJ1-2; D is possibly TRBD1 (5 bases). V lost 2 bases to trimming and J lost 1 base, with 8 bases between them. The CDR3 has 14 residues. Germline V gene lookup returns CDR1 KGHSH and CDR2 LQKENI. CDR3 protein: CASSPADSNYGYTF. DNA for the CDR3: TGTGCCAGCTCACCAGCCGACAGTAACTATGGCTACACCTTC. The full variable domain, its missing parts supplied by reference TRBV18 and TRBJ1-2, is NAGVMQNPRHLVRRRGQEARLRCSPMKGHSHVYWYRQLPEEGLKFMVYLQKENIIDESGMPKERFSAEFPKEGPSILRIQQVVRGDSAAYFCASSPADSNYGYTFGSGTRLTVV.

This chain joins TRBV7-9 and TRBJ1-2; D is ambiguous. CDR1 SEHNR and CDR2 FQNEAQ come from the germline V gene (reference sequence). The CDR3 has 14 residues. Trimming cost V 5 bases and J 2 bases, with 12 bases left between them. CDR3: CASSIQQANYGYTF. The CDR3 region has the DNA TGTGCCAGCAGCATCCAGCAGGCGAACTATGGCTACACCTTC.

The V and J genes are TRBV5-1 and TRBJ2-3; weak D call: TRBD2 (5 bases). Trimming removed 6 bases from V and 2 bases from J, with 13 bases in between. The germline V gene has CDR1 SGHRS and CDR2 YFSETQ. This CDR3 comprises 14 residues. The CDR3 here is CASTRETNTDTQYF. The CDR3 bases are TGCGCCAGCACTAGGGAGACAAACACAGATACGCAGTATTTT.

V usage is TRBV5-1 and J usage is TRBJ1-1; D ambiguous. V was clipped by 4 bases and J by 1 base, with 11 bases between them. The CDR3 totals 14 residues. Per the germline V gene, CDR1 is SGHRS and CDR2 is YFSETQ. CDR3 in amino acids: CASSQAMTNTEAFF. CDR3 coding DNA: TGCGCCAGCAGCCAGGCAATGACGAACACTGAAGCTTTCTTT.

CDR3 sequence: CASTADTYYGYTF. DNA for the CDR3: TGTGCCAGCACTGCGGACACCTACTATGGCTACACCTTC. The V gene is TRBV6-6, the J gene TRBJ1-2; maybe TRBD1 (5 bases). Germline V gene sequence: CDR1 MNHNY, CDR2 SVGAGI (reference sequence). This CDR3 has 13 residues. The V and J ends lost 7 bases and 3 bases respectively, with 12 bases between them.

This chain connects TRBV2 to TRBJ2-1, with 7 bases matching TRBD2. Germline V gene lookup returns CDR1 SNHLY and CDR2 FYNNEI. Unmatched junction bases numbered 7, after V lost 10 bases and J lost 7 bases. The CDR3 contains 12 residues. Here the CDR3 DNA reads TGTGCCATTCTAGCGGCCTTTAATGAGCAGTTCTTC. This sequence encodes CAILAAFNEQFF.

This chain joins TRBV19 and TRBJ1-6, with 10 bases aligning to TRBD1. The germline V gene encodes CDR1 LNHDA and CDR2 SQIVND (reference sequence). CDR3 length: 17 residues. V was clipped by 4 bases and J by 0 bases; unmatched bases: 3. The CDR3: CASSRDRGSSYNSPLHF. As DNA, the CDR3 is TGTGCCAGTAGTAGGGACAGGGGAAGCTCCTATAATTCACCCCTCCACTTT. The variable domain in full, with the rest retrieved from reference TRBV19 and TRBJ1-6, is DGGITQSPKYLFRKEGQNVTLSCEQNLNHDAMYWYRQDPGQGLRLIYYSQIVNDFQKGDIAEGYSVSREKKESFPLTVTSAQKNPTAFYLCASSRDRGSSYNSPLHFGNGTRLTVT.

This clone was counted a single time. The J gene is TRBJ1-1, the V gene TRBV11-3; D might be TRBD1 (6 bases). This CDR3 region has 17 residues. Trimming took off 6 bases at V and 2 bases at J, with 22 bases between the two ends. Germline CDR1 reads SGHNT; CDR2 reads YENEEA. This CDR3 reads CASSGRGRGGLNTEAFF. The CDR3 DNA is TGTGCCAGCAGTGGCCGGGGAAGAGGGGGTCTTAACACTGAAGCTTTCTTT. The full variable domain, in which reference TRBV11-3 and TRBJ1-1 provide the parts outside the CDR3, is EAGVVQSPRYKIIEKKQPVAFWCNPISGHNTLYWYLQNLGQGPELLIRYENEEAVDDSQLPKDRFSAERLKGVDSTLKIQPAELGDSAVYLCASSGRGRGGLNTEAFFGQGTRLTVV.

V gene TRBV6-6 combines with J gene TRBJ1-1; TRBD1 is a possible D gene (5 bases). CDR1 and CDR2 (germline): MNHNY, SVGAGI (reference sequence). Trimming stripped 4 bases from V and 3 bases from J, with 15 bases between. The CDR3 contains 15 residues. The CDR3 is CASSSGGGADTEAFF. The DNA for the CDR3 is TGTGCCAGCAGTTCCGGAGGAGGGGCGGACACTGAAGCTTTCTTT.

The chain carries TRBV6-1 and TRBJ1-2; D remains ambiguous. The germline gives CDR1 MNHNS, CDR2 SASEGT. The CDR3 length is 11 residues. Trimming shortened V by 5 bases and J by 4 bases, and 5 bases separated the two germline ends. The chain's CDR3 is CASSPSYGYTF. Written as DNA, the CDR3 is TGTGCCAGCAGTCCCTCCTATGGCTACACCTTC.

This clone was seen only once. The chain is built from TRBV2 and TRBJ2-2, with 7 bases aligning to TRBD1. J was trimmed by 4 bases and V by 5 bases; bases with no gene match: 7. The CDR3 has 15 residues. CDR1 is SNHLY and CDR2 is FYNNEI in the germline V gene. The CDR3 coding sequence is TGTGCCAGCAGTTTGGACAGGCGAGGCACCGGGGAGCTGTTTTTT. It translates to CASSLDRRGTGELFF. Full variable domain (remainder filled in from reference TRBV2 and TRBJ2-2): EPEVTQTPSHQVTQMGQEVILRCVPISNHLYFYWYRQILGQKVEFLVSFYNNEISEKSEIFDDQFSVERPDGSNFTLKIRSTKLEDSAMYFCASSLDRRGTGELFFGEGSRLTVL.

This chain links TRBV7-9 with TRBJ1-4, with 9 bases that match TRBD1. The germline V gene encodes CDR1 SEHNR and CDR2 FQNEAQ (reference sequence). Trimming cost V 2 bases and J 10 bases; bases outside gene matches: 2. The CDR3 contains 13 residues. CDR3 protein: CASSLSDRGKLFF. CDR3 sequence (DNA): TGTGCCAGCAGCTTATCGGACAGGGGAAAACTGTTTTTT.

This chain joins TRBV7-8 and TRBJ2-3; 7 nucleotides align to TRBD2. After removal of 5 bases from V and 7 bases from J, the junction contained 15 bases not matched to a gene. The CDR3 is made up of 16 amino acids. Germline V gene lookup returns CDR1 SGHVS and CDR2 FQNEAQ. The chain's CDR3 is CASSRRGAGVTNTQYF. The CDR3 DNA reads as TGTGCCAGCAGCCGAAGGGGCGCGGGGGTAACAAATACGCAGTATTTT.

This chain connects TRBV30 to TRBJ1-2; 9 bases line up with TRBD1. Germline assignment: CDR1 GTSNPN and CDR2 SVGIG (reference sequence). This CDR3 has 14 residues. The trim removed 1 base at V and 7 bases at J, leaving 7 bases unmatched. The CDR3 region is CAWSGGTGWVGYTF. CDR3 nucleotide sequence: TGTGCCTGGAGTGGGGGGACAGGGTGGGTTGGCTACACCTTC. Based on the CDR3 plus reference TRBV30 and TRBJ1-2, the full variable domain is SQTIHQWPATLVQPVGSPLSLECTVEGTSNPNLYWYRQAAGRGLQLLFYSVGIGQISSEVPQNLSASRPQDRQFILSSKKLLLSDSGFYLCAWSGGTGWVGYTFGSGTRLTVV.

The chain is built from TRBV5-6 and TRBJ1-1; TRBD1 aligns across 7 bases. This CDR3 is 14 amino acids long. Germline loops: CDR1 SGHDT, CDR2 YYEEEE. Trimming removed 3 bases from V and 7 bases from J; junction bases left unmatched: 9. The DNA for the CDR3 is TGTGCCAGCAGCTCGCATCAGGGGGATGTTGAAGCTTTCTTT. This encodes CASSSHQGDVEAFF.

The chain recombines TRBV5-4 with TRBJ2-2; TRBD2 aligns across 10 bases. CDR3 length equals 16 residues. V lost 3 bases and J lost 7; bases outside the gene matches: 9. The V gene's germline CDR1 is SGHNT and CDR2 YYREEE (reference sequence). The CDR3 region is CASSSVAGGIIGELFF. The CDR3, as DNA: TGTGCCAGCAGCTCCGTAGCGGGGGGTATCATCGGGGAGCTGTTTTTT.

The V call is TRBV25-1, the J call TRBJ1-2; no clear D. Germline-derived CDR1 and CDR2 are MGHDK and SYGVNS. The CDR3 has 12 residues. Deletions cut 0 bases from V and 5 bases from J, with 4 bases between. CDR3 nucleotides: TGTGCCAGCAGTGAATACGGTTATGGCTACACCTTC. Translated: CASSEYGYGYTF.

V is TRBV18 and J is TRBJ1-2, with TRBD1 matching 7 bases. The CDR3 runs 16 residues. CDR1 KGHSH and CDR2 LQKENI come from the germline V gene. The junction had 12 bases not matched to a gene; V was cut back by 4 bases and J by 4 bases. The CDR3: CASSHAPKGAGYGYTF. CDR3 sequence (DNA): TGTGCCAGCTCACACGCTCCGAAGGGGGCTGGCTATGGCTACACCTTC.

This clone was detected only once. This chain links TRBV28 with TRBJ2-7, with D perhaps TRBD1 (6 bases). Germline values: CDR1 MDHEN, CDR2 SYDVKM. The CDR3 contains 13 residues. Trimming pared 5 bases from V and 2 bases from J, leaving 10 bases between. The CDR3 DNA is TGTGCCAGCAGTCAGGGGACCCCCTACGAGCAGTACTTC. Protein: CASSQGTPYEQYF. Full variable domain (missing parts from reference TRBV28 and TRBJ2-7): DVKVTQSSRYLVKRTGEKVFLECVQDMDHENMFWYRQDPGLGLRLIYFSYDVKMKEKGDIPEGYSVSREKKERFSLILESASTNQTSMYLCASSQGTPYEQYFGPGTRLTVT.

The chain links TRBV5-1 to TRBJ1-5; D ambiguous. The CDR3 runs 15 residues. Trimming removed 0 bases from V and 5 bases from J, with 12 bases in between. CDR1 is SGHRS, CDR2 YFSETQ, per germline. The CDR3 nucleotides are TGCGCCAGCAGCTTGGCGGGTCAGACTTATCAGCCCCAGCATTTT. It specifies CASSLAGQTYQPQHF. Supplemented by reference TRBV5-1 and TRBJ1-5, the full variable domain reads KAGVTQTPRYLIKTRGQQVTLSCSPISGHRSVSWYQQTPGQGLQFLFEYFSETQRNKGNFPGRFSGRQFSNSRSEMNVSTLELGDSALYLCASSLAGQTYQPQHFGDGTRLSIL.

This rearrangement joins TRBV4-3 to TRBJ1-2, with 7 bases lining up with TRBD1. V gave up 4 bases and J gave up 4 bases; unmatched junction bases: 9. This CDR3 spans 15 amino acids. Germline-derived CDR1 and CDR2 are LGHNA and YSLEER. The CDR3 region has the DNA TGCGCCAGCAGCCCCTCGACAGGGACTCGCTATGGCTACACCTTC. It translates to CASSPSTGTRYGYTF.

This rearrangement joins TRBV30 to TRBJ2-1; the match to TRBD2 covers 9 bases. V was pared by 0 bases and J by 9 bases, with 9 bases of the junction left unmatched. CDR3 size: 15 residues. Germline assignment: CDR1 GTSNPN and CDR2 SVGIG (reference sequence). The CDR3: CAWSVLRGGLTEQFF. CDR3 in DNA: TGTGCCTGGAGTGTACTGCGGGGGGGCCTCACTGAGCAGTTCTTC. Variable domain in full (rest from reference TRBV30 and TRBJ2-1): SQTIHQWPATLVQPVGSPLSLECTVEGTSNPNLYWYRQAAGRGLQLLFYSVGIGQISSEVPQNLSASRPQDRQFILSSKKLLLSDSGFYLCAWSVLRGGLTEQFFGPGTRLTVL.

The chain employs TRBV29-1 and TRBJ2-7; 9 bases fit TRBD1. CDR3 length: 13 amino acids. Germline V lookup: CDR1 SQVTM, CDR2 ANQGSEA. J gave up 4 bases and V 4 bases, and 5 bases lay outside the gene matches. The CDR3 sequence is CSVAGTGHYEQYF. The CDR3 bases are TGCAGCGTTGCCGGGACAGGGCATTACGAGCAGTACTTC.

The J gene is TRBJ1-5, the V gene TRBV6-1, with 7 bases that match TRBD1. V was clipped by 4 bases and J by 3 bases; unmatched bases: 6. The CDR3 has 15 residues. Per the germline V gene, CDR1 is MNHNS and CDR2 is SASEGT. DNA of the CDR3: TGTGCCAGCAGTGCATTGACAGGGATCAATCAGCCCCAGCATTTT. Translation gives CASSALTGINQPQHF.